The 8 T cell receptor beta chains below come from one sample, sequenced in a study of T cell repertoires in cytomegalovirus infection. A single record per CDR3 protein comes from TCRdb applying MiXCR to the reads. This table has tens of thousands of distinct CDR3 sequences, approximately 22% appearing once. Their recognized antigens are unknown. Material for sequencing was PBMCs, sequenced either directly or after in vitro stimulation (not recorded which). These receptors all come from a human donor in good health (CMV status not recorded). Some clones in this sample may be carry-over from other donors' samples.

This clonotype appeared a few times. The chain joins TRBV7-9 to TRBJ1-1; no clear D gene. There are 14 residues in the CDR3. Trimming removed 4 bases from V and 2 bases from J, with 11 bases in between. Germline V CDR1 and CDR2: SEHNR, FQNEAQ (reference sequence). CDR3 in amino acids: CASSYREGNTEAFF. CDR3 DNA: TGTGCCAGCAGCTATCGAGAGGGAAACACTGAAGCTTTCTTT.

This clonotype was seen only a few times. The chain couples TRBV4-3 to TRBJ2-3; 8 positions agree with TRBD2. With 1 base clipped from V and 0 bases from J, the junction kept 6 bases outside the gene matches. Germline CDR1 is LGHNA and CDR2 is YSLEER. The CDR3 contains 17 residues. The CDR3 bases are TGCGCCAGCAGCCAAGGCCTAACTAGCGGCAGCACAGATACGCAGTATTTT. Amino acids: CASSQGLTSGSTDTQYF.

V and J are TRBV14 and TRBJ2-1; D perhaps matches TRBD2 (6 bases). The CDR3 runs to 14 residues. Germline V gene data show CDR1 as SGHDN and CDR2 as FVKESK. Trimming shortened V by 4 bases and J by 6 bases, and 13 bases separated the two germline ends. The CDR3 loop reads CASSRPGLPNEQFF. The CDR3 DNA follows: TGTGCCAGCAGCCGACCGGGACTGCCCAATGAGCAGTTCTTC.

There are many counts of this clonotype. This chain uses TRBV6-5 with TRBJ2-1, with a possible D match to TRBD2 (5 bases). This CDR3 region has 15 residues. Germline V gives CDR1 MNHEY, CDR2 SVGAGI. Trimming stripped 0 bases from V and 8 bases from J, with 14 bases between. Here the CDR3 reads CASSYSPLTSYEQFF. The DNA of the CDR3 is TGTGCCAGCAGTTACTCGCCCCTCACTAGTTATGAGCAGTTCTTC.

This clonotype was observed a few times. This rearrangement joins TRBV28 to TRBJ1-2; no reliable D call. Trimming took off 3 bases at V and 7 bases at J, with 18 bases between the two ends. The CDR3 spans 15 residues. From germline, CDR1 is MDHEN and CDR2 SYDVKM. The CDR3 spells CASSFDPAPTFGYTF. The CDR3 coding sequence is TGTGCCAGCAGTTTTGACCCGGCGCCGACCTTTGGCTACACCTTC.

This clonotype has only a few counts. This chain connects TRBV25-1 to TRBJ1-2, with D hard to call. The CDR3 extends over 12 amino acids. Germline CDR1 and CDR2: MGHDK and SYGVNS. Trimming took 5 bases from V and 3 from J, leaving 7 bases between them. The CDR3 is CASSRAYYGYTF. As DNA, the CDR3 is TGTGCCAGCAGTAGGGCTTACTATGGCTACACCTTC.

This clonotype has ten or more counts. The V and J genes are TRBV7-2 and TRBJ2-5; TRBD2 aligns across 10 bases. Looked up from germline, CDR1 is SGHTA and CDR2 is FQGNSA. This CDR3 comprises 16 residues. Losses at the gene ends were 1 base for V and 7 bases for J; bases not matched to a gene: 9. The CDR3 is CASSLGGTSASVTQYF. DNA of the CDR3: TGTGCCAGCAGCTTAGGCGGGACTAGCGCCTCGGTGACCCAGTACTTC.

This clonotype has just a few counts. The chain links TRBV11-3 to TRBJ2-6; no reliable D call. V dropped 3 bases and J dropped 0 bases, with 9 bases sitting between them. The CDR3 has 16 residues. CDR1 and CDR2 from the germline V gene are SGHNT and YENEEA. CDR3 amino acids: CASSLGTSSGANVLTF. The DNA for the CDR3 is TGTGCCAGCAGCTTGGGCACCAGCTCTGGGGCCAACGTCCTGACTTTC. Filled out from reference TRBV11-3 and TRBJ2-6, the complete variable domain reads EAGVVQSPRYKIIEKKQPVAFWCNPISGHNTLYWYLQNLGQGPELLIRYENEEAVDDSQLPKDRFSAERLKGVDSTLKIQPAELGDSAVYLCASSLGTSSGANVLTFGAGSRLTVL.